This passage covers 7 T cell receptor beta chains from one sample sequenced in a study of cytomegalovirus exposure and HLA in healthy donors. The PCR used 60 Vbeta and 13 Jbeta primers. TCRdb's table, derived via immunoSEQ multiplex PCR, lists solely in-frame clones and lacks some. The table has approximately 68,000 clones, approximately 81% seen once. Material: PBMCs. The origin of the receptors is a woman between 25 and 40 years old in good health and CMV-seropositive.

CDR3 protein: CASSLRTGGKDTEAFF. DNA of the CDR3: TGTGCCAGCAGCCTCCGGACAGGGGGGAAGGACACTGAAGCTTTCTTT. The genes are TRBV14 and TRBJ1-1; 10 bases fit TRBD1. This CDR3 contains 16 residues. The trim removed 4 bases at V and 3 bases at J, leaving 8 bases unmatched. CDR1 and CDR2 (germline): SGHDN, FVKESK. Full variable domain (outside the CDR3, taken from reference TRBV14 and TRBJ1-1): EAGVTQFPSHSVIEKGQTVTLRCDPISGHDNLYWYRRVMGKEIKFLLHFVKESKQDESGMPNNRFLAERTGGTYSTLKVQPAELEDSGVYFCASSLRTGGKDTEAFFGQGTRLTVV.

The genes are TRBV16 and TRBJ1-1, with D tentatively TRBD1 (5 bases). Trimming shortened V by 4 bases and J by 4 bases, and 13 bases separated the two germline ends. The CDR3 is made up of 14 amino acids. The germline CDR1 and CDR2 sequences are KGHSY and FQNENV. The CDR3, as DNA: TGTGCCAGCAGCCTTATTGGGGGGGGCACTGAAGCTTTCTTT. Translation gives CASSLIGGGTEAFF. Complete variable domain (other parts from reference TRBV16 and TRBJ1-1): GEEVAQTPKHLVRGEGQKAKLYCAPIKGHSYVFWYQQVLKNEFKFLISFQNENVFDETGMPKERFSAKCLPNSPCSLEIQATKLEDSAVYFCASSLIGGGTEAFFGQGTRLTVV.

The CDR3 region has the DNA TGTGCCAGCAGCTTACCTCGACAACTCGCTGGAAACACCATATATTTT. Its protein product is CASSLPRQLAGNTIYF. The gene calls are TRBV11-2 and TRBJ1-3, with unresolved D. The CDR3 extends over 16 amino acids. Germline V lookup: CDR1 SGHAT, CDR2 FQNNGV. Trimming left V 2 bases short and J 2 bases short, with 13 bases between.

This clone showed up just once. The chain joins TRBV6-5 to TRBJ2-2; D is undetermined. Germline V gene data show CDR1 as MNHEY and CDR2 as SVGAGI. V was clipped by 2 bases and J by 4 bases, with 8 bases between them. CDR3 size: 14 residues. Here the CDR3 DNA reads TGTGCCAGCAGTTACACATCTAGCACCGGGGAGCTGTTTTTT. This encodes CASSYTSSTGELFF.

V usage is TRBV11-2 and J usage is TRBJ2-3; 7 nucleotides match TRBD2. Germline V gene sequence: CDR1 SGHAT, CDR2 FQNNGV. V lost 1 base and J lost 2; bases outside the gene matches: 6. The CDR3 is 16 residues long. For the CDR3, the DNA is TGTGCCAGCAGCTTAGGGGCTAGCGGACACACAGATACGCAGTATTTT. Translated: CASSLGASGHTDTQYF.

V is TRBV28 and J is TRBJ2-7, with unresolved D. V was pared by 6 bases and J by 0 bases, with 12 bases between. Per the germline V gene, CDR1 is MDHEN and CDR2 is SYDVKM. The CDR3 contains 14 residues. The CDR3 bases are TGTGCCAGCAGCCCCCCTGTCGGCTCCTACGAGCAGTACTTC. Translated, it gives CASSPPVGSYEQYF.

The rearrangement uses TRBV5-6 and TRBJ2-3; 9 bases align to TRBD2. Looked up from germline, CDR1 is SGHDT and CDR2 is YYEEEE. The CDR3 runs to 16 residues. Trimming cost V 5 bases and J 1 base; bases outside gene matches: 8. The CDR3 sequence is CASRGREGLGTDTQYF. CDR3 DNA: TGTGCCAGCAGGGGGCGGGAGGGCCTCGGCACAGATACGCAGTATTTT.